This T cell receptor (beta chain) was recorded in a study of cytomegalovirus exposure and HLA in healthy donors. Germline V CDR1 and CDR2: WSHSY, SAAADI. V lost 2 bases, J lost 6 bases, and 11 bases lay in between. The CDR3 has 14 residues. With 60 Vbeta and 13 Jbeta primers, the PCR was carried out. Original processing methods: A follow-up analysis tallied around 80 million unique TCR beta chains, approximately 11 million shared. Clones were sequenced by immunoSEQ multiplex PCR, and TCRdb holds only the in-frame ones, with some missing. That table supplies the V and J calls and clone size; D and trimming were determined from the DNA. The table records over 100,000 clones, 60% to 80% of them present only once.

V usage is TRBV10-2 and J usage is TRBJ2-1, with a weak D call TRBD2 (5 bases). This TCR came from a male donor in good health and CMV-seronegative. The sequenced sample was PBMCs. This CDR3 is CASSERAEVNEQFF. CDR3 in DNA: TGCGCCAGCAGTGAGCGAGCGGAGGTCAATGAGCAGTTCTTC.